This T cell receptor (beta chain) was identified during a study of shared clonotypes between healthy human individuals. Study information: Aged between 18 and 49, the donors were two women and three men. A donor's plate count was three for CD4 naive and three for CD4 memory; CD8 naive had two and CD8 memory one.

The study's findings and limits: The four-donor shared clonotypes exceeded non-shared clonotypes in generation probability, with non-shared ones scoring lower.

With respect to this clone: Its matching antigen is unknown.

Some clones are missing from TCRdb's copy, which holds only in-frame ones; the method was immunoSEQ multiplex PCR. The profile shows approximately 2.5 million clones, 93% of them singletons. The CDR3 extends over 13 amino acids. V lost 5 bases to trimming and J lost 12 bases; unmatched junction nucleotides: 6. Germline CDR1 MNHEY, CDR2 SMNVEV (reference sequence). This TCR came from a man younger than 35 in good health. Some clones in this sample may be carry-over from other donors' samples. Sequenced: naive CD4+ T cells from PBMCs. Subset described: CD45RA+ positively selected. The chain has TRBV27 and TRBJ2-1; 11 bases align to TRBD1. CDR3 region: CASSPDRGRGQFF. The CDR3 DNA follows: TGTGCCAGCAGTCCGGACAGGGGGCGCGGGCAGTTCTTC.